The present entry profiles one T cell receptor (beta chain) with its context. It lacks a known antigen. Base qualities are missing; no much larger clone stands one base away. As encoded in the germline V gene (reference sequence), CDR1 is LGHDT while CDR2 is YNNKEL. The CDR3 runs 20 residues from the cysteine to the phenylalanine. Only the CDR3 DNA is retained, 60 bases long and in frame from the first base. V drops 1 base and J drops 3 bases, leaving 25 bases in between. The entry originates in a study of blood T cell repertoires in COVID-19 (dated by TCRdb to 2018 to 2020). The study in broad terms: Samples covering the acute and convalescent phases of COVID-19 were provided by collaborators in the United States, Italy and Spain. The prospective study material was composed of cDNA or gDNA derived from T cells, B-cell-depleted T cells, or PBMCs. Deeply sampled blood TCRbeta repertoires from subjects exposed to, actively infected with, or recovered from COVID-19 were included in the dataset. The repertoires were made available in a free public database intended to serve as a resource for research on the immune response to SARS-CoV-2. The sample metadata nearly always contained a de-identified subject ID, COVID-19 status, age in years and sex. Samples came from the ongoing ImmuneRACE study (first 160 participants) plus 1,254 subjects from 6 global collaborators. Where available, HLA class I and class II types were taken from metadata supplied by the sample provider and were not determined by assay-based typing. Points the paper makes about the study in general: How much clinical and demographic metadata was included differed by source and by participant, and the metadata was provided uncurated.

TCRbeta CDR3 regions were amplified from genomic DNA using the immunoSEQ Assay, a bias-controlled multiplex PCR. On the authors' methods: Nucleated cell counts per sample were estimated from amplification of reference gene primers within the assay. To quantify the absolute abundance of each unique TCRbeta CDR3 rearrangement, sequence reads were collapsed and filtered. For each sample, productive Simpson clonality was calculated by taking the square root of Simpson's diversity index across productive rearrangements. TCRdb took over this immuneACCESS table, retaining in-frame rearrangements with V and J assigned. Such tables are incomplete; in checked studies, under half of the missing clones stem from an unresolved V gene, and the remainder is unexplained. V and J calls and clone size come straight from that table; D and trimming were deduced from the DNA. The sample records roughly 180,000 clones, roughly 80% of which are singletons. The ten largest clones take up around 5.2% of the sample.

Whole blood was collected in K2EDTA tubes by collaborating institutions according to the institutions' own protocols. Collaborator samples were shipped for TCRbeta analysis as frozen whole blood, isolated PBMCs, or DNA extracted from either sample type. The clonotype was recovered from a woman aged 25 to 39 with acute or convalescent COVID-19. Recombination linked TRBV3-1 (or the pseudogene TRBV3-2) to TRBJ2-1; matching of 6 bases hints at TRBD2 as the D gene. Material for sequencing was peripheral blood. This receptor has the CDR3 CASSQVVHSGAFVLYNEQFF. The sequenced DNA: TGTGCCAGCAGCCAAGTAGTACACTCGGGAGCCTTCGTCCTCTACAATGAGCAGTTCTTC.